These T cell receptor beta chains were read from a single sample in a study of shared clonotypes between healthy human individuals. The protocol was immunoSEQ multiplex PCR, while the TCRdb copy is restricted to in-frame clones and leaves out a portion. The sample carries 2 million to 2.5 million clones, approximately 95% recorded once. Sequenced: naive CD4+ T cells from PBMCs. The source of these receptors is a young man in good health. Some clones in this sample may be carry-over from other donors' samples. CDR3s leave out the opening cysteine and the closing phenylalanine or tryptophan.

TRBJ2-7 TRBV7-2 ASSAGSMAGVYEQY
TRBJ2-5 TRBV12-5 ASGLTSLGETQY
TRBJ2-5 TRBV27 ASRRTGQQETQY
TRBJ2-3 TRBV18 ASSTGQGNSDTQY
TRBJ1-2 TRBV11-2 ASTLGGAGNYGYT
TRBJ1-3 TRBV9 ASRPNREGNTIY
TRBJ1-2 TRBV6-5 ASSPGTSVYGYT
TRBJ2-3 TRBV7-3 ASSFRGAGTDTQY
TRBJ2-7 TRBV9 ASSVSAGAGSYEQY
TRBJ2-2 TRBV10-3 AISDSGDPGELF
TRBJ1-4 TRBV5-3 ARSLVIGATNEKLF
TRBJ1-1 TRBV29-1 SVGGRGAANTEAF
TRBJ2-6 TRBV18 ASSLQGGAGANVLT
TRBJ2-1 TRBV5-1 ASCPPEAMGQF
TRBJ2-2 TRBV10-3 AISSTGDNTGELF
TRBJ2-6 TRBV7-9 ASSSGSGANVLT
TRBJ1-1 TRBV28 ASSPPRRTYNTEAF
TRBJ1-1 TRBV5-1 ASSLVGTEAF
TRBJ1-1 TRBV7-9 ASSLGTGGGNTEAF
TRBJ1-5 TRBV27 ASRPLSLGGQPQH
TRBJ2-1 TRBV2 ASSALPEQF
TRBJ1-1 TRBV5-1 ASSPTGGWAGNTEAF
TRBJ2-1 TRBV7-2 ASSLLAGNEQF
TRBJ2-5 TRBV30 AWSASGRETQY
TRBJ2-1 TRBV9 ASSVVGTPYNEQF
TRBJ2-6 TRBV6-1 ASRETGWESGANVLT